This is a list of T cell receptor beta chains from one sample in a study of blood T cell repertoires in COVID-19. Sequencing was performed with immunoSEQ multiplex PCR; in TCRdb, only in-frame clones are kept and a portion is missing. This table has about 280,000 clones, approximately 81% appearing once. The specimen sequenced was PBMCs or T cells enriched from blood (not recorded which). The receptors derive from a woman in her fifties or sixties who had recovered from COVID-19. The CDR3 runs from the conserved cysteine through the conserved F or W. A D gene is named only where the DNA matches it firmly. Part of the rows lack a size; the others show once, few, many or a class for expanded clones.

d_gene,abundance,v_gene,j_gene,CDR3aa,CDR3nt
TRBD1,.,TRBV10-3,TRBJ1-2,CAIRTGQGVNYGYTF,TGTGCCATCAGAACGGGACAGGGGGTAAACTATGGCTACACCTTC
.,.,TRBV11-3,TRBJ1-5,CASSLGTGSNQPQHF,TGTGCCAGCAGCTTGGGAACAGGGAGTAATCAGCCCCAGCATTTT
TRBD2,.,TRBV11-2,TRBJ2-1,CASSLTLLAVTYNEQFF,TGTGCCAGCAGCTTAACCCTACTAGCGGTCACCTACAATGAGCAGTTCTTC
.,.,TRBV5-1,TRBJ1-1,CASKDWAGLNTEAFF,TGCGCCAGCAAAGATTGGGCAGGGTTGAACACTGAAGCTTTCTTT
.,.,TRBV10-1,TRBJ2-5,CASSETDGTQYF,TGCGCCAGCAGTGAAACAGATGGGACCCAGTACTTC
TRBD1,.,TRBV11-1,TRBJ1-1,CASSHDPGQGNTEAFF,TGTGCCAGCAGCCACGACCCCGGACAGGGGAACACTGAAGCTTTCTTT
TRBD2,.,TRBV7-8,TRBJ2-5,CASSRSTSGGQETQYF,TGTGCCAGCAGCCGATCGACTAGCGGGGGGCAAGAGACCCAGTACTTC
.,once,TRBV27,TRBJ1-1,CASSSNAGTEAFF,TGTGCCAGCAGTTCCAACGCCGGCACTGAAGCTTTCTTT
.,few,TRBV30,TRBJ1-5,CAWSTYRQPQHF,TGTGCCTGGAGTACTTACAGACAGCCCCAGCATTTT
.,.,TRBV30,TRBJ2-1,CAWTAVAGRSSYNEQFF,TGTGCCTGGACCGCAGTGGCGGGACGAAGCTCCTACAATGAGCAGTTCTTC
TRBD1,once,TRBV7-9,TRBJ1-6,CASSPGTAYNSPLHF,TGTGCCAGCAGCCCTGGGACAGCTTATAATTCACCCCTCCACTTT
TRBD1,.,TRBV6-5,TRBJ1-1,CASRDGQAATEAFF,TGTGCCAGCAGGGACGGACAGGCCGCCACTGAAGCTTTCTTT
TRBD1,.,TRBV28,TRBJ1-5,CASSSQGAGNQPQHF,TGTGCCAGCAGTTCACAGGGGGCAGGAAATCAGCCCCAGCATTTT
.,few,TRBV30,TRBJ2-2,CAWSGGGPGELFF,TGTGCCTGGAGTGGGGGCGGTCCCGGGGAGCTGTTTTTT
TRBD1,.,TRBV5-6,TRBJ1-2,CASSWATGSTDGYTF,TGTGCCAGCAGCTGGGCGACAGGGTCCACCGATGGCTACACCTTC
TRBD1,.,TRBV27,TRBJ1-5,CASSYRGPYQPQHF,TGTGCCAGCAGTTACAGGGGGCCCTATCAGCCCCAGCATTTT
.,.,TRBV18,TRBJ2-3,CASSPSQVPYSTDTQYF,TGTGCCAGCTCACCGTCCCAGGTCCCGTATAGCACAGATACGCAGTATTTT
.,many,TRBV19,TRBJ1-6,CASSITRSPLHF,TGTGCCAGTAGTATAACGAGATCACCCCTCCACTTT
TRBD1,many,TRBV18,TRBJ1-6,CASSPQGANSPLHF,TGTGCCAGCTCACCACAGGGGGCTAATTCACCCCTCCACTTT
.,.,TRBV5-1,TRBJ1-3,CASSLDQASGNTIYF,TGCGCCAGCAGCTTGGATCAGGCCTCTGGAAACACCATATATTTT
.,.,TRBV28,TRBJ1-2,CASSLIPRGSYGYTF,TGTGCCAGCAGTTTAATTCCCAGGGGTTCCTATGGCTACACCTTC
.,.,TRBV6-5,TRBJ2-3,CASSYSNSGTDTQYF,TGTGCCAGCAGTTACTCGAATAGTGGCACAGATACGCAGTATTTT
TRBD2,.,TRBV10-1,TRBJ2-5,CASSSNRGGGAETQYF,TGCGCCAGCAGTTCAAATCGGGGCGGGGGGGCAGAGACCCAGTACTTC
TRBD2,.,TRBV24-1,TRBJ2-2,CATAIPTGGTQNTGELFF,TGTGCCACTGCAATCCCGACGGGGGGGACACAGAACACCGGGGAGCTGTTTTTT
TRBD2,.,TRBV7-2,TRBJ2-7,CASSLRTSGAYEQYF,TGTGCCAGCAGCTTGAGGACTAGCGGGGCCTACGAGCAGTACTTC
.,.,TRBV18,TRBJ1-4,CASSPRGGDEKLFF,TGTGCCAGCTCACCACGGGGGGGAGATGAAAAACTGTTTTTT
TRBD2,.,TRBV29-1,TRBJ2-1,CSVEHRGLGDNEQFF,TGCAGCGTTGAACACCGGGGACTAGGGGACAATGAGCAGTTCTTC
TRBD1,.,TRBV28,TRBJ2-6,CAGGDRASGANVLTF,TGTGCCGGGGGGGACAGGGCATCTGGGGCCAACGTCCTGACTTTC
TRBD2,.,TRBV19,TRBJ2-7,CASSYGTSGNYEQYF,TGTGCCAGTAGTTACGGGACTAGCGGGAACTACGAGCAGTACTTC
.,.,TRBV19,TRBJ1-4,CASSDRINEKLFF,TGTGCCAGTAGTGACAGGATTAATGAAAAACTGTTTTTT
.,.,TRBV14,TRBJ2-5,CASSLLGAQETQYF,TGTGCCAGCAGCCTTTTGGGGGCTCAAGAGACCCAGTACTTC
.,.,TRBV19,TRBJ2-1,CASSRELAGYNEQFF,TGTGCCAGTAGTCGGGAACTAGCAGGATACAATGAGCAGTTCTTC